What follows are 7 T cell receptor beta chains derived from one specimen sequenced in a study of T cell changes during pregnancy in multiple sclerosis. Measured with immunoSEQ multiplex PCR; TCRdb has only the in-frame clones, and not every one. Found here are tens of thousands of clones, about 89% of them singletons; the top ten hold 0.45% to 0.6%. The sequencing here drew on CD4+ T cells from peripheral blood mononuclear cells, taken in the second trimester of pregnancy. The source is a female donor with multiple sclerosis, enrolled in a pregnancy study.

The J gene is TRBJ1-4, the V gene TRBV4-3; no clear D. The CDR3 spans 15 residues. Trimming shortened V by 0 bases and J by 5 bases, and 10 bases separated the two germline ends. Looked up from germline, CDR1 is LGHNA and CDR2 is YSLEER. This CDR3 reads CASSQEHSRNEKLFF. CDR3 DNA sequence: TGCGCCAGCAGCCAAGAGCACAGCCGAAATGAAAAACTGTTTTTT.

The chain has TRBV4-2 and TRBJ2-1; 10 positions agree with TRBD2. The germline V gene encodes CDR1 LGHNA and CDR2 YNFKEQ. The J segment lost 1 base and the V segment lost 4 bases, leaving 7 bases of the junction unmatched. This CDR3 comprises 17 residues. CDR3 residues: CASSRVLAGVSYNEQFF. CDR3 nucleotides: TGTGCCAGCAGCCGAGTCCTAGCGGGAGTATCCTACAATGAGCAGTTCTTC.

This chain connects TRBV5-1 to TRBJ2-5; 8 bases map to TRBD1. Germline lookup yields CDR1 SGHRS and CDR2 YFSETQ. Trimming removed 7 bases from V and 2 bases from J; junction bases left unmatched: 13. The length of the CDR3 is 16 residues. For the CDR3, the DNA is TGCGCCAGCCGCTACGTCTTCAGGGGGCGGCAAGAGACCCAGTACTTC. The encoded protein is CASRYVFRGRQETQYF.

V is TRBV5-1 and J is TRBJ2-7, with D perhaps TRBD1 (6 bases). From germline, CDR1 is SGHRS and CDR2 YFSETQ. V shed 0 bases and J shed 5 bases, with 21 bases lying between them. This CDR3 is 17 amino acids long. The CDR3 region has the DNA TGCGCCAGCAGCTTGGCGGGGCAGGGGAGCACCACCCACGAGCAGTACTTC. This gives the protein CASSLAGQGSTTHEQYF.

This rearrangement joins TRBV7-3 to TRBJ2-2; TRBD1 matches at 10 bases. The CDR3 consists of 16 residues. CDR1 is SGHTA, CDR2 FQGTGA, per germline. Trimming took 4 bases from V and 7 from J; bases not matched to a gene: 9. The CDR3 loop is CASSSGRQGAIGELFF. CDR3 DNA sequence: TGTGCCAGCAGCTCAGGGAGACAGGGGGCGATCGGGGAGCTGTTTTTT.

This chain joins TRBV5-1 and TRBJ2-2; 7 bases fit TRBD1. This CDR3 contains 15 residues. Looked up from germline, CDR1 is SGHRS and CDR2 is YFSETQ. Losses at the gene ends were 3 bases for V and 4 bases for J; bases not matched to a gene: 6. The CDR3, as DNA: TGCGCCAGCAGCTCCGTCCGGGACAGCACCGGGGAGCTGTTTTTT. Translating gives CASSSVRDSTGELFF.

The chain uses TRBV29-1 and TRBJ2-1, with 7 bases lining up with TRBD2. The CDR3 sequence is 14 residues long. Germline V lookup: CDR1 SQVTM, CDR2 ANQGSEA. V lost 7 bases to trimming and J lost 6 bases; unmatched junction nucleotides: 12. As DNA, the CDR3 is TGCAGCGCCGCCCGACTAGCTGAGACCAATGAGCAGTTCTTC. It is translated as CSAARLAETNEQFF.